These 8 T cell receptor beta chains were all obtained from the same sample, sequenced in a study of OX40 agonist ivuxolimab in advanced cancers. Method: immunoSEQ multiplex PCR; TCRdb's copy keeps in-frame clones and lacks some. The sample records approximately 77,000 clones, about 90% being singletons. The input for sequencing was CD4+ or CD8+ T cells sorted from blood, taken in a trial of the OX40 agonist ivuxolimab. The receptors derive from an adult with an advanced solid tumor such as melanoma, head and neck, liver or kidney cancer.

The rearrangement links TRBV28 to TRBJ2-3; TRBD2 aligns across 7 bases. V lost 2 bases, J lost 2 bases, and 19 bases stayed unmatched. The germline gives CDR1 MDHEN, CDR2 SYDVKM. There are 20 residues in the CDR3. As DNA, the CDR3 is TGTGCCAGCAGTTTACCCCTAGCGCTCGGGGAGCTAGCGGCCACAGATACGCAGTATTTT. Translation: CASSLPLALGELAATDTQYF.

V usage is TRBV7-3 and J usage is TRBJ2-1; 11 nucleotides match TRBD2. Germline V CDR1 and CDR2: SGHTA, FQGTGA. CDR3 size: 15 residues. Trimming cost V 2 bases and J 6 bases; bases outside gene matches: 3. Here the CDR3 DNA reads TGTGCCAGCAGCTTAGTACTAGCGGGAGTCAATGAGCAGTTCTTC. Translated, it gives CASSLVLAGVNEQFF.

The rearrangement joins TRBV19 to TRBJ2-7; 8 nucleotides agree with TRBD2. V shed 3 bases and J 3 bases; nucleotides not matched to a gene: 7. Germline V gene lookup returns CDR1 LNHDA and CDR2 SQIVND (reference sequence). The CDR3 is 15 residues long. In DNA, the CDR3 is TGTGCCAGTAGTATCGGGGGGGAGAACAGCTACGAGCAGTACTTC. It translates to CASSIGGENSYEQYF. Looking up the rest from reference TRBV19 and TRBJ2-7 gives the full variable domain: DGGITQSPKYLFRKEGQNVTLSCEQNLNHDAMYWYRQDPGQGLRLIYYSQIVNDFQKGDIAEGYSVSREKKESFPLTVTSAQKNPTAFYLCASSIGGENSYEQYFGPGTRLTVT.

CDR3 nucleotide sequence: TGTGCCAGCAGCCTAGACACAATGAACACTGAAGCTTTCTTT. Its translation is CASSLDTMNTEAFF. The chain has TRBV7-9 and TRBJ1-1, with D unresolved. The CDR3 loop spans 14 amino acids. Trimming pared 5 bases from V and 0 bases from J, leaving 10 bases between. In germline, CDR1 is SEHNR, CDR2 FQNEAQ (reference sequence).

The V call is TRBV7-2, the J call TRBJ2-7, with D possibly matching TRBD1 (5 bases). Germline loops: CDR1 SGHTA, CDR2 FQGNSA. V was shortened by 4 bases and J by 7 bases, with 20 bases between the two germline ends. The length of the CDR3 is 15 residues. DNA of the CDR3: TGTGCCAGCAGCTCCATGACTGCGCCCCCAGGGGAGCAGTACTTC. Translating gives CASSSMTAPPGEQYF.

This chain connects TRBV28 to TRBJ2-5, with 8 bases matching TRBD1. Trimming removed 6 bases from V and 2 bases from J; junction bases left unmatched: 8. In germline, CDR1 is MDHEN, CDR2 SYDVKM. The CDR3 spans 15 residues. CDR3 sequence (DNA): TGTGCCAGCAGCGCCCTCGGGACAGGTCAAGAGACCCAGTACTTC. Translating it yields CASSALGTGQETQYF.

CDR3 sequence reads: CASSPGQGGTEAFF. CDR3 DNA sequence: TGTGCCAGCAGCCCAGGACAGGGAGGCACTGAAGCTTTCTTT. The J gene is TRBJ1-1, the V gene TRBV9, with 8 nucleotides matching TRBD1. After removal of 4 bases from V and 4 bases from J, the junction contained 6 bases not matched to a gene. Germline CDR1 reads SGDLS; CDR2 reads YYNGEE. The CDR3 length is 14 residues.

The chain joins TRBV10-2 to TRBJ2-2; 8 nucleotides align to TRBD2. Germline V gene lookup returns CDR1 WSHSY and CDR2 SAAADI. The CDR3 covers 17 residues. V lost 4 bases, J lost 6 bases, and 13 bases stayed unmatched. The CDR3 loop reads CASSAPEAGEGAGELFF. Here the CDR3 DNA reads TGCGCCAGCAGTGCCCCCGAAGCGGGAGAAGGGGCCGGGGAGCTGTTTTTT.